Described below is a single TCR beta chain sequence and its context. Its specificity is unknown. These data originate in a study of shared clonotypes between healthy human individuals. Looking at the study overall: Each donor's CD8 memory used one plate, CD8 naive two, each CD4 subset three.

In the naive CD8 group, cells lacked CD45RO and were positively selected for CCR7, so terminally differentiated effector memory CD45RA+ cells were left out. Healthy adults negative for HIV, lacking recent acute infections or vaccinations, served as donors. Losses at the gene ends were 7 bases for V and 6 bases for J; bases not matched to a gene: 10. Germline values: CDR1 SNHLY, CDR2 FYNNEI. The CDR3 has 15 residues. Sorted-subset replicate PCRs used roughly 210 ng of genomic DNA. This amount corresponded to 30,000 to 35,000 T cell genomes. Generated by immunoSEQ multiplex PCR, the TCRdb table keeps only in-frame clones and is missing some. This sample has roughly 850,000 clones; roughly 96% occur once, and the top ten carry about 0.21%. Study outcomes and limitations: Naive subsets generally exceeded memory subsets in estimated richness.

This receptor was obtained from a man aged 25 to 45 in good health. The specimen sequenced was naive CD8+ T cells sorted from blood. This chain joins TRBV2 and TRBJ2-1, with 9 bases that match TRBD1. CDR3 region: CASTSFGTGINEQFF. Written as DNA, the CDR3 is TGTGCCAGCACATCCTTCGGGACAGGGATCAATGAGCAGTTCTTC.